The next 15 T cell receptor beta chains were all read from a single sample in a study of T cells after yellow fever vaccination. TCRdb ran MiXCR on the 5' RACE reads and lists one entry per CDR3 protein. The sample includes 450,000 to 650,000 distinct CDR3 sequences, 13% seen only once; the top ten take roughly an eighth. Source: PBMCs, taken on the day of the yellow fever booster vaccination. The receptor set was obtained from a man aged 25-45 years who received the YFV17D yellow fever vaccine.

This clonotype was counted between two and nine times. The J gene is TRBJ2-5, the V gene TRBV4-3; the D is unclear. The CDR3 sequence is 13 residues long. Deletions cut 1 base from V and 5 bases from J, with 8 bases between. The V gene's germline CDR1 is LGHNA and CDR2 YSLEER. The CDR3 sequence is CASSQALDETQYF. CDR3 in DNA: TGCGCCAGCAGCCAAGCCCTAGACGAGACCCAGTACTTC.

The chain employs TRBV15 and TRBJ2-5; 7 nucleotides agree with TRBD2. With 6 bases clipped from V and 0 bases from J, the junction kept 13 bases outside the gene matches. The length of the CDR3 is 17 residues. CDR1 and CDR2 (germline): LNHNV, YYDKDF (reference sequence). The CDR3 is CATSGPSGLENQETQYF. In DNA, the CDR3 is TGTGCCACCAGTGGTCCTAGCGGACTAGAAAACCAAGAGACCCAGTACTTC. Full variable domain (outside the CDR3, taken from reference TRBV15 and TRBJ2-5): DAMVIQNPRYQVTQFGKPVTLSCSQTLNHNVMYWYQQKSSQAPKLLFHYYDKDFNNEADTPDNFQSRRPNTSFCFLDIRSPGLGDTAMYLCATSGPSGLENQETQYFGPGTRLLVL.

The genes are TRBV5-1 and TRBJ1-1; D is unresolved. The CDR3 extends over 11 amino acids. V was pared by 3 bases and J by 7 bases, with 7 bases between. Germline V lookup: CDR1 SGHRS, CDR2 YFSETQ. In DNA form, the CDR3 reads TGCGCCAGCAGCTCGGGAATTGAAGCTTTCTTT. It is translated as CASSSGIEAFF. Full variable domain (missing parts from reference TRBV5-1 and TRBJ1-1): KAGVTQTPRYLIKTRGQQVTLSCSPISGHRSVSWYQQTPGQGLQFLFEYFSETQRNKGNFPGRFSGRQFSNSRSEMNVSTLELGDSALYLCASSSGIEAFFGQGTRLTVV.

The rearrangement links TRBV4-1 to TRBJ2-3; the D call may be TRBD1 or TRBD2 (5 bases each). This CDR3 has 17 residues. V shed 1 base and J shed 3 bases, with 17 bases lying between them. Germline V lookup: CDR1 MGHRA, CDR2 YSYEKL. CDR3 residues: CASSQAARGGVTDTQYF. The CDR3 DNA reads TGCGCCAGCAGCCAAGCTGCTCGTGGGGGTGTGACAGATACGCAGTATTTT.

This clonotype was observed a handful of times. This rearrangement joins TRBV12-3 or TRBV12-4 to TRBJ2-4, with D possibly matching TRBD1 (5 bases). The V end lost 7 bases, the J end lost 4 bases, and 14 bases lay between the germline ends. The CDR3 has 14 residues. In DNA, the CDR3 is TGTGCCAGCACCTCAGGGCAGGTGAAAAACATTCAGTACTTC. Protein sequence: CASTSGQVKNIQYF.

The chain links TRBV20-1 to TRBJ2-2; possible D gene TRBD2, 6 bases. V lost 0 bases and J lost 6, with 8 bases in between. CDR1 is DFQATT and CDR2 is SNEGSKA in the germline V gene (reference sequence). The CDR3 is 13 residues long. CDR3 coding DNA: TGCAGTGCTAGAGAGCGGGACCCCGGGGAGCTGTTTTTT. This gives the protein CSARERDPGELFF.

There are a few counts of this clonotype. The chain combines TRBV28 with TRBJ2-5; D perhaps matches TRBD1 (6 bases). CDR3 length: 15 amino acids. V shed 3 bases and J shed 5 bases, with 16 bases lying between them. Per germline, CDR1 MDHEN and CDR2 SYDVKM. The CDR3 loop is CASSFGTGLVETQYF. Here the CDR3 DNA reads TGTGCCAGCAGTTTCGGAACAGGGTTGGTTGAGACCCAGTACTTC.

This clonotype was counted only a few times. The CDR3 region is CASTGLAYNEQFF. In DNA form, the CDR3 reads TGTGCCAGCACAGGACTAGCCTACAATGAGCAGTTCTTC. The gene calls are TRBV12-3 or TRBV12-4 and TRBJ2-1; TRBD2 matches 7 bases. The CDR3 has 13 residues. J was trimmed by 2 bases and V by 7 bases; bases with no gene match: 2.

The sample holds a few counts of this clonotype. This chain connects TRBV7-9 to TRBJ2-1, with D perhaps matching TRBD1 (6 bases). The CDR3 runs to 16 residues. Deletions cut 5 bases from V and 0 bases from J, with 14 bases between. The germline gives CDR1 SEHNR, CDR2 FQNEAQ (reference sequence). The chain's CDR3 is CASSHPGQFSYNEQFF. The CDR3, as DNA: TGTGCCAGCAGCCATCCGGGACAATTCTCCTACAATGAGCAGTTCTTC. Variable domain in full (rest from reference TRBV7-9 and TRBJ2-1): DTGVSQNPRHKITKRGQNVTFRCDPISEHNRLYWYRQTLGQGPEFLTYFQNEAQLEKSRLLSDRFSAERPKGSFSTLEIQRTEQGDSAMYLCASSHPGQFSYNEQFFGPGTRLTVL.

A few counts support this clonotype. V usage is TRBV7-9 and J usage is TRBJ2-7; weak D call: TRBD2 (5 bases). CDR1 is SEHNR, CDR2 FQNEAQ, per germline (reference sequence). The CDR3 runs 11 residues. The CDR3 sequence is CASSEGLLTFV. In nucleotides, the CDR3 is TGTGCCAGCAGCGAAGGACTCCTCACCTTTGTC.

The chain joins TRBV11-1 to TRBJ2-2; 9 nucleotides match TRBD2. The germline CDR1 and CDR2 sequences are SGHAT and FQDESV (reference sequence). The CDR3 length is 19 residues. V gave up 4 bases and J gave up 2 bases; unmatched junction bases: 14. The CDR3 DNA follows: TGTGCCAGCAGCTCTTTGCCGAATAGCGGGAGACCAAACACCGGGGAGCTGTTTTTT. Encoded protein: CASSSLPNSGRPNTGELFF. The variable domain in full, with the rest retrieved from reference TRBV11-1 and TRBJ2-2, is EAEVAQSPRYKITEKSQAVAFWCDPISGHATLYWYRQILGQGPELLVQFQDESVVDDSQLPKDRFSAERLKGVDSTLKIQPAELGDSAMYLCASSSLPNSGRPNTGELFFGEGSRLTVL.

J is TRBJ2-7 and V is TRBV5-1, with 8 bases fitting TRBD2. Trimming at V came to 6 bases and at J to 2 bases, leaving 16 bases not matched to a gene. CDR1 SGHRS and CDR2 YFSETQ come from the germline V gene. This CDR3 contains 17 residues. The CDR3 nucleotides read TGCGCCAGCACCAACACCGGCGTGGCGGGGGGACCCTACGAGCAGTACTTC. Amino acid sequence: CASTNTGVAGGPYEQYF.

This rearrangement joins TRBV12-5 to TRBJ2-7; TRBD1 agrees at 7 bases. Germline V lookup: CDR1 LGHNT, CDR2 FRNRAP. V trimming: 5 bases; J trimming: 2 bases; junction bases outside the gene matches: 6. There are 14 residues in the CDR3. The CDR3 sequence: CASGPPTGTYEQYF. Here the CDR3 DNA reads TGTGCTAGTGGTCCTCCGACAGGGACCTACGAGCAGTACTTC.

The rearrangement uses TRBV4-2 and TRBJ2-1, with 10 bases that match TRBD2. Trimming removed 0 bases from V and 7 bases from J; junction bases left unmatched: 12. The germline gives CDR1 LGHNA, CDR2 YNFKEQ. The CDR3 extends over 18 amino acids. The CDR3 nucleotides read TGTGCCAGCAGCCAAGAGACGGGGCTAGCGGGAGTCAGGAATGAGCAGTTCTTC. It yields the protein CASSQETGLAGVRNEQFF.

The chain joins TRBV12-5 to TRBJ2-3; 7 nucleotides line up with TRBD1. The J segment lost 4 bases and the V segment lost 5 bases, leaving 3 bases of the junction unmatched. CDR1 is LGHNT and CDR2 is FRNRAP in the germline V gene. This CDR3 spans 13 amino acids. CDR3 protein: CASGPQGADTQYF. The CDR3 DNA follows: TGTGCTAGTGGTCCCCAGGGGGCAGATACGCAGTATTTT. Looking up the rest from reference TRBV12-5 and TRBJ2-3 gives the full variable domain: DARVTQTPRHKVTEMGQEVTMRCQPILGHNTVFWYRQTMMQGLELLAYFRNRAPLDDSGMPKDRFSAEMPDATLATLKIQPSEPRDSAVYFCASGPQGADTQYFGPGTRLTVL.